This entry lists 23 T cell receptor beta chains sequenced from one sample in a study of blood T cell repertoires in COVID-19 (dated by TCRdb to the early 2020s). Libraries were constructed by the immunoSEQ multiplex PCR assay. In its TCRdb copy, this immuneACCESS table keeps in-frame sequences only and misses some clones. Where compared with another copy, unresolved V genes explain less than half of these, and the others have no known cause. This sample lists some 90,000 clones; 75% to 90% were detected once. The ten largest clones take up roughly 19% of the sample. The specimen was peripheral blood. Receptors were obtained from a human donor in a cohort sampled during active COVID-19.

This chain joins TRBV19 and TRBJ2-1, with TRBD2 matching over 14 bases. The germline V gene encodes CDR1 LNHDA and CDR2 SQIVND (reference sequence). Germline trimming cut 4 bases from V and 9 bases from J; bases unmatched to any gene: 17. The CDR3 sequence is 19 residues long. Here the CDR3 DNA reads TGTGCCAGTAGTACCTCGGGACTAGCGGGAGTGGGCGTCCTAGGTGAGCAGTTCTTC. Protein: CASSTSGLAGVGVLGEQFF.

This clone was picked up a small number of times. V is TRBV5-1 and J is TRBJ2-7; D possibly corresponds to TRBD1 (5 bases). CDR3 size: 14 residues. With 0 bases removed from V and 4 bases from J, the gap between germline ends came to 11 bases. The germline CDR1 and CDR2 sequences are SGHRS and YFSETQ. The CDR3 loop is CASSLVGHTYEQYF. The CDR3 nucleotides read TGCGCCAGCAGCTTGGTAGGACACACTTACGAGCAGTACTTC.

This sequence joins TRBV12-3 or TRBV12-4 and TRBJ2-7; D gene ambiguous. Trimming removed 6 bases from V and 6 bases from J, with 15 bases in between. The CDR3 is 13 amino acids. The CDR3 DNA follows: TGTGCCAGCAGCCTAAAGAGGTCCGGCGAGCAGTACTTC. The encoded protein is CASSLKRSGEQYF.

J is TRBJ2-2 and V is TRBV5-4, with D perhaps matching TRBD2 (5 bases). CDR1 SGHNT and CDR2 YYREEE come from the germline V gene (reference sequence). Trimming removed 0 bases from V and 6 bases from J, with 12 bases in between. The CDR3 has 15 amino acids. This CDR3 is CASSLGGYGAGELFF. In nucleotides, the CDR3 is TGTGCCAGCAGCTTGGGCGGGTACGGCGCCGGGGAGCTGTTTTTT.

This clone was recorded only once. CDR3 nucleotide sequence: TGTGCCAGCAGCTTCGCCGGGACAGGAAACACCGGGGAGCTGTTTTTT. Encoded protein: CASSFAGTGNTGELFF. The chain uses TRBV7-3 and TRBJ2-2; 8 nucleotides align to TRBD1. V was pared by 3 bases and J by 2 bases, with 5 bases of the junction left unmatched. Looked up from germline, CDR1 is SGHTA and CDR2 is FQGTGA. The CDR3 extends over 16 amino acids.

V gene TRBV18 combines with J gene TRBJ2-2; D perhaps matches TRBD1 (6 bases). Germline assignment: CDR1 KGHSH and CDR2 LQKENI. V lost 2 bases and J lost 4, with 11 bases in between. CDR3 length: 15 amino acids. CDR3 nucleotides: TGTGCCAGCTCACCAGCGACAGGATTCACCGGGGAGCTGTTTTTT. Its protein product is CASSPATGFTGELFF.

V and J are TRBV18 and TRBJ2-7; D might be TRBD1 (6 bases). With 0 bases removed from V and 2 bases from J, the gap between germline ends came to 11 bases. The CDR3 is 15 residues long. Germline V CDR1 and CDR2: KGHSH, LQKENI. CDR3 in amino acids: CASSPPGPGAYEQYF. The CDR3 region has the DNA TGTGCCAGCTCACCACCGGGTCCAGGGGCCTACGAGCAGTACTTC.

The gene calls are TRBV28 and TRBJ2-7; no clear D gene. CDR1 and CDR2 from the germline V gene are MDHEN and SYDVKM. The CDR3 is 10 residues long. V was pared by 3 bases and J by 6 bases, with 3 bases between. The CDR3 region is CASSFIEQYF. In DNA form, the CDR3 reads TGTGCCAGCAGTTTTATCGAGCAGTACTTC.

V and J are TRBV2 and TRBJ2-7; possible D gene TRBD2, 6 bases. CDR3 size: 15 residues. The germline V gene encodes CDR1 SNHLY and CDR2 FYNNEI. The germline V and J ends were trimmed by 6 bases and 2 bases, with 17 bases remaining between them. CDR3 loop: CASRYGGLSPYEQYF. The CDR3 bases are TGTGCCAGCAGATATGGGGGACTCTCCCCCTACGAGCAGTACTTC.

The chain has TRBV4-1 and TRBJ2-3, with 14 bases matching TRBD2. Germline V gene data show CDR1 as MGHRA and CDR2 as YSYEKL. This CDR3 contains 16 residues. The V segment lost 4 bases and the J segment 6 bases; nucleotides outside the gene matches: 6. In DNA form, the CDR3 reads TGCGCCAGCAGCCGACTAGCGGGAGGGGGAACGGATACGCAGTATTTT. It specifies CASSRLAGGGTDTQYF.

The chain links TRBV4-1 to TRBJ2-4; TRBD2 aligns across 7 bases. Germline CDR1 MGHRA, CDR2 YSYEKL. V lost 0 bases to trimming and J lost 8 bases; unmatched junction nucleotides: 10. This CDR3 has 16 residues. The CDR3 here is CASSQDSGGRGYIQYF. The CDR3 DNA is TGCGCCAGCAGCCAAGATTCGGGCGGGAGAGGATACATTCAGTACTTC.

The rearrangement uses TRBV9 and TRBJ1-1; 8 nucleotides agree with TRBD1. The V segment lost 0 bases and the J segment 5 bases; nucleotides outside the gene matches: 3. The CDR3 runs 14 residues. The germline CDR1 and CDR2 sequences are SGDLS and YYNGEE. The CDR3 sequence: CASSVGQGATEAFF. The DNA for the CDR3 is TGTGCCAGCAGCGTAGGGCAGGGGGCGACTGAAGCTTTCTTT.

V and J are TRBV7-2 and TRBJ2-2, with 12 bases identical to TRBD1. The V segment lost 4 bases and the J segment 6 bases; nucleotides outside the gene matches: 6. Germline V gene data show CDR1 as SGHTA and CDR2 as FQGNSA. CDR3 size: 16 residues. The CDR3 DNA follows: TGTGCCAGCAGCTGGTCCGGGACAGGGGGCGCCGGGGAGCTGTTTTTT. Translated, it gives CASSWSGTGGAGELFF.

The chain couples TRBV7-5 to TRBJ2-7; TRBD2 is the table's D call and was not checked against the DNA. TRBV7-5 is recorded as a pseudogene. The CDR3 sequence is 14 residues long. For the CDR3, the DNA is TGTGTCCAAACCCTCCCTAGCGGCGCCTACGAGCAGTACTTC. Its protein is CVQTLPSGAYEQYF.

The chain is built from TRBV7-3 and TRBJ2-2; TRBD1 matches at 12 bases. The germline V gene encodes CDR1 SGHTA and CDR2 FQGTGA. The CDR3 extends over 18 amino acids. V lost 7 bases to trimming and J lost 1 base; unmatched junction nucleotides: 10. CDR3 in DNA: TGTGCCAGCACCCCGGGGGACAGGGGGCTAAGGAACACCGGGGAGCTGTTTTTT. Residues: CASTPGDRGLRNTGELFF.

The CDR3 sequence: CSAWASVYQETQYF. CDR3 nucleotides: TGCAGCGCGTGGGCTAGCGTGTACCAAGAGACCCAGTACTTC. This chain joins TRBV29-1 and TRBJ2-5, with TRBD2 as a possible D gene (6 bases). The CDR3 covers 14 residues. V was pared by 7 bases and J by 0 bases, with 15 bases between. The V gene's germline CDR1 is SQVTM and CDR2 ANQGSEA.

CDR3 nucleotide sequence: TGTGCCAGCAGTTGGGGGGGGACTGAAGCTTTCTTT. It specifies CASSWGGTEAFF. The rearrangement joins TRBV27 to TRBJ1-1; D is perhaps TRBD1 (5 bases). CDR1 is MNHEY and CDR2 is SMNVEV in the germline V gene (reference sequence). There are 12 residues in the CDR3. The V gene lost 4 bases and the J gene lost 5 bases, with 8 bases spanning the gap.

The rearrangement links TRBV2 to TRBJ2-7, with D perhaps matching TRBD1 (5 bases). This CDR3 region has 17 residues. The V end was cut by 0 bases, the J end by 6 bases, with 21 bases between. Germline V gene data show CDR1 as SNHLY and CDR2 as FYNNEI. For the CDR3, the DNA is TGTGCCAGCAGTGAAGCGCATGTCAATGGGGCTAGGGGCGAGCAGTACTTC. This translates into CASSEAHVNGARGEQYF.

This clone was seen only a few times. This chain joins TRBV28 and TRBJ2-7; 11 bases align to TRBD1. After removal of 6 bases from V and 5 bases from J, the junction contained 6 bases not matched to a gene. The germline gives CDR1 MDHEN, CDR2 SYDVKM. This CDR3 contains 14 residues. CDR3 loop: CASSYGTGGHEQYF. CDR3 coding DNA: TGTGCCAGCAGCTACGGGACAGGGGGACACGAGCAGTACTTC. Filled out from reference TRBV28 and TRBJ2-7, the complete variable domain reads DVKVTQSSRYLVKRTGEKVFLECVQDMDHENMFWYRQDPGLGLRLIYFSYDVKMKEKGDIPEGYSVSREKKERFSLILESASTNQTSMYLCASSYGTGGHEQYFGPGTRLTVT.

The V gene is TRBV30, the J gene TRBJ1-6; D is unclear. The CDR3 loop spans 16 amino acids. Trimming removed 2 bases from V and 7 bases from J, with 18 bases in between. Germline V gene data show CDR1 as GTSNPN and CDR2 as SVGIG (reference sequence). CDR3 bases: TGTGCCTGGAGTACCGCCGGGTCTGGGTGGAATTCACCCCTCCACTTT. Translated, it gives CAWSTAGSGWNSPLHF.

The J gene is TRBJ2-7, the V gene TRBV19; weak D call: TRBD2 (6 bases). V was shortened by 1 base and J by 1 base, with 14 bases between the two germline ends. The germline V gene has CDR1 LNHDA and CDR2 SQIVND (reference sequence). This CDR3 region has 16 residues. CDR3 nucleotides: TGTGCCAGTAGTATAGGCGGGGCAACTAGGTCCTACGAGCAGTACTTC. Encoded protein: CASSIGGATRSYEQYF.

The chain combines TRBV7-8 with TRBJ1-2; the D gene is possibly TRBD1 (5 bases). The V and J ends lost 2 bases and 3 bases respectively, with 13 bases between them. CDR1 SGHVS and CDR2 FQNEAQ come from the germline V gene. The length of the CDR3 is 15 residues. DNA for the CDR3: TGTGCCAGCAGCTTATTCCCCGGACAATACTATGGCTACACCTTC. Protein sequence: CASSLFPGQYYGYTF.

This CDR3 reads CASSLGGGNYEQYF. In DNA form, the CDR3 reads TGTGCCAGCAGTTTAGGCGGGGGGAACTACGAGCAGTACTTC. The V call is TRBV28, the J call TRBJ2-7; 8 bases are shared with TRBD2. The junction had 3 bases not matched to a gene; V was cut back by 2 bases and J by 3 bases. CDR3 length equals 14 residues. Germline V CDR1 and CDR2: MDHEN, SYDVKM.